The rows below give T cell receptor beta chains drawn from one sample of a study of control samples from healthy donors and cancer patients. Generated by immunoSEQ multiplex PCR, the TCRdb table keeps only in-frame clones and is missing some. The sample records fewer than 200,000 clones, 96% being singletons. Input material: blood. These receptors came from a woman younger than 45 in good health. Both conserved end residues are part of each CDR3. A D gene is named only where the DNA matches it firmly. A clone size is listed for some rows: how often the clone was seen (once, few, many), or a class if it is expanded.

TGTGCCAGCAGCTCATCGACTAGCACAGATACGCAGTATTTT	CASSSSTSTDTQYF	NA	NA	TRBV3-1/TRBV3-2	TRBJ2-3	14
TGTGCCAGCAGCTTGCCAGGGACAAATAATTCACCCCTCCACTTT	CASSLPGTNNSPLHF	NA	NA	TRBV5-4	TRBJ1-6	15
TGTGCCTGGAGCGAGATCACCCCCCCTGAAAGGGAGCTGTTTTTT	CAWSEITPPERELFF	NA	NA	TRBV30	TRBJ2-2	15
TGTGCCAGCAGTCGGACCACCACCCTGGACACTGAAGCTTTCTTT	CASSRTTTLDTEAFF	NA	NA	TRBV6-5	TRBJ1-1	15
TGTGCCTGGCGAGGGGGGAGATTCACAGATACGCAGTATTTT	CAWRGGRFTDTQYF	NA	NA	TRBV28	TRBJ2-3	14
TGCGCCAGCAGCCAAGACCTAGCGGGAGACTCCTACGAGCAGTACTTC	CASSQDLAGDSYEQYF	few	TRBD2	TRBV4-1	TRBJ2-7	16
TGCGCCAGCACCCTAAACGCGGGAAACACAGATACGCAGTATTTT	CASTLNAGNTDTQYF	NA	NA	TRBV5-1	TRBJ2-3	15
TGCGCCAGCAGCTTGGTGGAACCTGCCGCTGAAGCTTTCTTT	CASSLVEPAAEAFF	NA	NA	TRBV5-1	TRBJ1-1	14
TGTGCCAGCAGCCGACAGGAAATCAATGAGCAGTTCTTC	CASSRQEINEQFF	NA	NA	TRBV5-6	TRBJ2-1	13
TGCGCCAGCAGCTTGCCGGGCTCTGGGGCCAACGTCCTGACTTTC	CASSLPGSGANVLTF	NA	NA	TRBV5-1	TRBJ2-6	15
TGTGCCAGCAGTTCTCAGTACGAGCAGTACTTC	CASSSQYEQYF	NA	NA	TRBV27	TRBJ2-7	11
TGTGCCAGCAGATTCACTACAGAGGGAACCGGGGAGCTGTTTTTT	CASRFTTEGTGELFF	NA	NA	TRBV6-5	TRBJ2-2	15
TGTGCCAGCAGTTACTCGAGGGGTCCTAACCACAATGAGCAGTTCTTC	CASSYSRGPNHNEQFF	NA	NA	TRBV6-5	TRBJ2-1	16
TGTGCCAGCACCGCACTGTTAGAGGGGCTGAGCACAGATACGCAGTATTTT	CASTALLEGLSTDTQYF	NA	NA	TRBV27	TRBJ2-3	17
TGTGCCAGCTCACCACTCCCAGGGGCGGCTGGAAACACCATATATTTT	CASSPLPGAAGNTIYF	NA	NA	TRBV18	TRBJ1-3	16
TGTGCCAGCAGCTTGGCCCGAGGGGACAATGGCTACACCTTC	CASSLARGDNGYTF	NA	NA	TRBV5-4	TRBJ1-2	14
TGTGCCAGCAGTTTATACGGGGCTGGCTACACCTTC	CASSLYGAGYTF	NA	NA	TRBV28	TRBJ1-2	12
TGTGCCAGCTCACCATGGGGCCGTTCAAGCTCCTATAATTCACCCCTCCACTTT	CASSPWGRSSSYNSPLHF	NA	NA	TRBV18	TRBJ1-6	18
TGTGCCAGCCTCGGGACAGGGGTTTACGAGCAGTACTTC	CASLGTGVYEQYF	NA	TRBD1	TRBV28	TRBJ2-7	13
TGTGCCAGCAGGGACAGGGACAGGTACGAGCAGTACTTC	CASRDRDRYEQYF	NA	TRBD1	TRBV6-5	TRBJ2-7	13
TGTGCCAGTAGTATAGAGGCCGGAAGAAGCACAGATACGCAGTATTTT	CASSIEAGRSTDTQYF	NA	NA	TRBV19	TRBJ2-3	16
TGTGCCAGCAGTTTAACAGGGACAACCTACGAGCAGTACTTC	CASSLTGTTYEQYF	once	NA	TRBV28	TRBJ2-7	14
TGTGCCAGCAGCTTGGCAGCCCCAGACACCGGGGAGCTGTTTTTT	CASSLAAPDTGELFF	once	NA	TRBV5-5	TRBJ2-2	15
TGCAGCCACCGAGAGGCGAACACTGAAGCTTTCTTT	CSHREANTEAFF	NA	NA	TRBV29-1	TRBJ1-1	12
TGTGCCTCCGGGACAGGGTCTACTGAAGCTTTCTTT	CASGTGSTEAFF	once	TRBD1	TRBV30	TRBJ1-1	12